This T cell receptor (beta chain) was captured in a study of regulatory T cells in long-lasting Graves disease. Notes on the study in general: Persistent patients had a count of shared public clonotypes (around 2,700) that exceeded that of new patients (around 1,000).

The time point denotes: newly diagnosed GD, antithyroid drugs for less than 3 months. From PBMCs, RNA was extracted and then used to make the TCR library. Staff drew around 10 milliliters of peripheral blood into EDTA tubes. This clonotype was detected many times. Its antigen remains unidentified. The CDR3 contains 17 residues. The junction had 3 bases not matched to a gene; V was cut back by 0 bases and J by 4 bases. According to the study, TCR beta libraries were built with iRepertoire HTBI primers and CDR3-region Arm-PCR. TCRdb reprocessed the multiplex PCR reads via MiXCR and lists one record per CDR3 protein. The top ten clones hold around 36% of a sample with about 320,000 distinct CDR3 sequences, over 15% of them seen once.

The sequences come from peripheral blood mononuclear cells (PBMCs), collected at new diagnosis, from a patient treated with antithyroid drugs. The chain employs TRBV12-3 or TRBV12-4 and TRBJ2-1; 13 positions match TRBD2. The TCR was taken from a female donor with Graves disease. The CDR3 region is CASSLAVLAGGYNEQFF. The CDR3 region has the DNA TGTGCCAGCAGTTTAGCTGTACTAGCGGGAGGGTACAATGAGCAGTTCTTC.